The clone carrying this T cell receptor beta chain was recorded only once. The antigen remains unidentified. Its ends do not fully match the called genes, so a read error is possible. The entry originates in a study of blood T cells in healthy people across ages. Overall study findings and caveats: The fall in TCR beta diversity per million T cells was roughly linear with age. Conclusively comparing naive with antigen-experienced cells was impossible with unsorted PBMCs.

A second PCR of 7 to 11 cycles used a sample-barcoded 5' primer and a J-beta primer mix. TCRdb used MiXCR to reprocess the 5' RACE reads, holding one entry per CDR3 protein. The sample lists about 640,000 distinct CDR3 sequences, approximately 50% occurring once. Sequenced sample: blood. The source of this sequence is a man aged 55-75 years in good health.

In DNA, the CDR3 is TGTGCCAGCAGCGTAAAAAACGGGAGAATTAATGAGCAGTTCTTT. It encodes CASSVKNGRINEQFF. This chain connects TRBV9 to TRBJ2-1; weak D call: TRBD2 (6 bases). The germline V gene has CDR1 SGDLS and CDR2 YYNGEE. This CDR3 spans 15 amino acids.